This entry features one T cell receptor (beta chain) sequence. Its antigen remains unidentified. Primers for the PCR totalled 60 Vbeta and 13 Jbeta. The protocol was immunoSEQ multiplex PCR, while the TCRdb copy is restricted to in-frame clones and leaves out a portion. This table holds around 140,000 clones, about 87% found once. These data come from a study of cytomegalovirus exposure and HLA in healthy donors. Study-level findings and limits: Most of the CMV-associated TCR beta chains (in a later analysis) appeared to be HLA-restricted. HLA-A and HLA-B allele assignments for most subjects were reportedly predicted accurately using TCR beta sequences. A later analysis linked roughly 17,000 TCR beta sequences to HLA alleles at 0.05 false discovery rate.

In nominal health when sampled, donors likely had unrecorded immune exposures nonetheless. Germline-derived CDR1 and CDR2 are WSHSY and SAAADI. The CDR3 is 15 amino acids. V gave up 6 bases and J gave up 3 bases; unmatched junction bases: 6. The sequence was collected from a woman in her twenties or thirties in good health and CMV-seronegative. This chain joins TRBV10-2 and TRBJ1-4; TRBD1 matches at 8 bases. Sequencing was performed on PBMCs. The CDR3 coding sequence is TGCGCCAGCAGAGATACAGGGGGTCCTAATGAAAAACTGTTTTTT. Translated, it gives CASRDTGGPNEKLFF.